This passage covers 4 T cell receptor beta chains from one sample sequenced in a study of blood T cell repertoires in COVID-19. The repertoire was sequenced with immunoSEQ multiplex PCR; TCRdb's copy has only in-frame clones and lacks some. The sample holds fewer than 350,000 clones; 65% to 90% are singletons and the top ten take 4% to 5%. The sequenced sample was PBMCs or T cells enriched from blood (not recorded which). Every receptor here comes from a middle-aged woman with acute COVID-19.

Only one count was recorded for this clone. This chain links TRBV7-9 with TRBJ1-4; 7 bases align to TRBD1. Germline assignment: CDR1 SEHNR and CDR2 FQNEAQ (reference sequence). V shed 4 bases, J shed 3 bases, and the junction held 2 bases outside the gene matches. The CDR3 has 14 amino acids. The CDR3 DNA is TGTGCCAGCAGCTCGACAGGGTCTAATGAAAAACTGTTTTTT. This translates into CASSSTGSNEKLFF.

The V and J genes are TRBV7-2 and TRBJ2-7; no clear D. Trimming removed 4 bases at V and 3 bases at J, with 4 bases between. Germline lookup yields CDR1 SGHTA and CDR2 FQGNSA. The CDR3 length is 11 residues. The CDR3 region is CASSSNYEQYF. DNA for the CDR3: TGTGCCAGCAGCTCTAACTACGAGCAGTACTTC.

This chain connects TRBV2 to TRBJ1-5; 8 positions match TRBD1. Germline values: CDR1 SNHLY, CDR2 FYNNEI. The CDR3 has 13 amino acids. V shed 6 bases, J shed 6 bases, and the junction held 4 bases outside the gene matches. The CDR3 DNA reads TGTGCCAGCAGCAGGGGGCCAAGTCAGCCCCAGCATTTT. Translating it yields CASSRGPSQPQHF.

The chain couples TRBV7-3 to TRBJ2-1; D is possibly TRBD1 (6 bases). The CDR3 runs to 13 residues. Germline CDR1 and CDR2: SGHTA and FQGTGA. Trimming stripped 4 bases from V and 5 bases from J, with 9 bases between. The CDR3 nucleotides read TGTGCCAGCAGCTGGACAGCGGACAATGAGCAGTTCTTC. Its translation is CASSWTADNEQFF. Drawing the rest from reference TRBV7-3 and TRBJ2-1, the complete variable domain is GAGVSQTPSNKVTEKGKYVELRCDPISGHTALYWYRQSLGQGPEFLIYFQGTGAADDSGLPNDRFFAVRPEGSVSTLKIQRTERGDSAVYLCASSWTADNEQFFGPGTRLTVL.